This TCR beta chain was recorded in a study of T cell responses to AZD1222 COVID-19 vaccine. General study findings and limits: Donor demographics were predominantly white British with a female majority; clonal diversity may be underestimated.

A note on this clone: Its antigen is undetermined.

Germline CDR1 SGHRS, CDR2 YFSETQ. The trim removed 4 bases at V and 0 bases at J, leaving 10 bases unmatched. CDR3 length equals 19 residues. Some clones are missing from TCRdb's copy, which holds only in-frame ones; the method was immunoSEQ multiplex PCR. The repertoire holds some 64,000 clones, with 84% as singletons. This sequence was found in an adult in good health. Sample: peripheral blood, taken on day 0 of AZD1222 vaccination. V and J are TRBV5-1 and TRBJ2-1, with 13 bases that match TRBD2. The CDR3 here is CASSPGGTSGDSSYNEQFF. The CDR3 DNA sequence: TGCGCCAGCAGCCCGGGAGGGACTAGCGGGGACAGCTCCTACAATGAGCAGTTCTTC.